This TCR delta chain was observed in a study of gamma-delta T cells after stem cell transplantation. TCRdb repeated clone calling on the RT-PCR reads with CATT. The sample includes 2,000 to 2,500 delta-chain clones, 1.5% to 2% seen only once; the top ten take roughly 18%. Germline V gene sequence: CDR1 GEAIGNYY, CDR2 EKD. The CDR3 is made up of 19 amino acids. This clone was seen only a few times. TCRdb pairs this DNA with a much larger clone's protein that differs at residue 17, likely a read error; the protein shown was translated from the DNA. The chain is built from TRDV2 and TRDJ3, with 7 nucleotides matching TRDD3. Specimen: gamma-delta T cells. The sequence came from a human donor. It is not recorded whose cells these are; they may come from a transplant donor. CDR3 nucleotides: TGTGCCTGTGACACCGTCGGGGATAAGGGCTCCTGGGACACCCGACAGGTGTTTTTC. Protein sequence: CACDTVGDKGSWDTRQVFF.